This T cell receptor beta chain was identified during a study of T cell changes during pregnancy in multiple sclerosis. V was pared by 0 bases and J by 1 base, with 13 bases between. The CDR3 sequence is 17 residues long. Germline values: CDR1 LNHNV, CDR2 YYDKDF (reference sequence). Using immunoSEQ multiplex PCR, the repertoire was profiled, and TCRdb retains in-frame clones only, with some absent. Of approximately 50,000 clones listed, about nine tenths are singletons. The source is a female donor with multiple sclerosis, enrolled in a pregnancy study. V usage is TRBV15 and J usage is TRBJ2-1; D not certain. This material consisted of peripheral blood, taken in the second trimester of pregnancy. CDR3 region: CATSRDDWAESYNEQFF. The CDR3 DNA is TGTGCCACCAGCAGAGATGATTGGGCAGAGTCCTACAATGAGCAGTTCTTC.